What follows are 32 T cell receptor beta chains derived from one specimen sequenced in a study of CD8 T cells in Susac syndrome. Reverse transcription of about 0.45 to 1 ug RNA was performed with random hexamers. TCRdb re-derived calls from the immunoSEQ multiplex PCR reads in MiXCR, one entry per CDR3 protein. The profile shows about 80,000 distinct CDR3 sequences, roughly 90% of them singletons. The sequencing input was CD8+ T cells from PBMCs. The receptors stem from a human donor with multiple sclerosis.

The chain combines TRBV12-3 or TRBV12-4 with TRBJ2-5, with unresolved D. Trimming cost V 6 bases and J 7 bases, with 15 bases left between them. CDR3 length equals 13 residues. The CDR3 here is CASRPTTYGTQYF. As DNA, the CDR3 is TGTGCCAGCAGACCAACCACCTACGGGACCCAGTACTTC.

V is TRBV27 and J is TRBJ1-3, with TRBD1 identical over 9 bases. The CDR3 covers 15 residues. Germline V CDR1 and CDR2: MNHEY, SMNVEV (reference sequence). The V segment lost 6 bases and the J segment 2 bases; nucleotides outside the gene matches: 5. CDR3 sequence (DNA): TGTGCCAGCAGCCCGAGGGACAGGGCTGGAAACACCATATATTTT. Residues: CASSPRDRAGNTIYF.

CDR3 nucleotides: TGTGCCAGCAGCTTAGGGGTGACTGGCTACACCTTC. Translated, it gives CASSLGVTGYTF. The chain is built from TRBV13 and TRBJ1-2; D call uncertain. V lost 0 bases to trimming and J lost 7 bases, with 6 bases between them. CDR3 size: 12 residues. Per the germline V gene, CDR1 is PRHDT and CDR2 is FYEKMQ (reference sequence).

The J gene is TRBJ2-1, the V gene TRBV9; 14 nucleotides line up with TRBD2. The CDR3 is 16 amino acids. The germline gives CDR1 SGDLS, CDR2 YYNGEE. The V and J ends lost 4 bases and 2 bases, in that order; junction bases with no gene match: 2. The DNA for the CDR3 is TGTGCCAGCAGCACGACTAGCGGGGGGGCCTACAATGAGCAGTTCTTC. It yields the protein CASSTTSGGAYNEQFF.

This chain links TRBV12-3 or TRBV12-4 with TRBJ1-5, with a tentative D call TRBD1 (6 bases). The CDR3 sequence is 17 residues long. V was clipped by 1 base and J by 3 bases, with 16 bases between them. The CDR3 nucleotides are TGTGCCAGCAGTTTAGGACCACCGGGACACCTCAATCAGCCCCAGCATTTT. Amino acids: CASSLGPPGHLNQPQHF.

This clonotype was counted a single time. The chain combines TRBV7-6 with TRBJ2-7; D is undetermined. Germline-derived CDR1 and CDR2 are SGHVS and FNYEAQ. V was trimmed by 6 bases and J by 0 bases, leaving 15 bases between them. CDR3 length equals 15 residues. In nucleotides, the CDR3 is TGTGCCAGCAGTTCACCTGGGCTCAGCTCCTACGAGCAGTACTTC. Amino acid sequence: CASSSPGLSSYEQYF.

This sequence joins TRBV7-9 and TRBJ1-1; no clear D. CDR1 is SEHNR and CDR2 is FQNEAQ in the germline V gene (reference sequence). CDR3 size: 12 residues. V was shortened by 9 bases and J by 3 bases, with 11 bases between the two germline ends. For the CDR3, the DNA is TGTGCCAGTGCCGACGGGGACACTGAAGCTTTCTTT. Encoded protein: CASADGDTEAFF.

V usage is TRBV6-1 and J usage is TRBJ2-1; TRBD2 aligns across 7 bases. The J segment lost 6 bases and the V segment lost 6 bases, leaving 5 bases of the junction unmatched. This CDR3 spans 13 amino acids. Germline CDR1 reads MNHNS; CDR2 reads SASEGT. DNA of the CDR3: TGTGCCAGCAGGGCTAGCGGAATCAATGAGCAGTTCTTC. It translates to CASRASGINEQFF.

This clonotype was seen just once. The rearrangement links TRBV20-1 to TRBJ2-7; D unclear. The V end was cut by 1 base, the J end by 4 bases, with 11 bases between. This CDR3 has 13 residues. Germline loops: CDR1 DFQATT, CDR2 SNEGSKA (reference sequence). This CDR3 reads CSARVGGAYEQYF. The CDR3 DNA reads TGCAGTGCTAGAGTGGGCGGAGCGTACGAGCAGTACTTC.

The chain joins TRBV3-1 to TRBJ2-4; weak D call: TRBD2 (6 bases). This CDR3 has 15 residues. CDR1 and CDR2 (germline): LGHDT, YNNKEL (reference sequence). Trimming took 3 bases from V and 3 from J, leaving 12 bases between them. The CDR3 nucleotides are TGTGCCAGCAGCCACAGTGGGCGGGACAAAAACATTCAGTACTTC. Protein product: CASSHSGRDKNIQYF.

This chain joins TRBV28 and TRBJ2-1, with D unresolved. Trimming stripped 3 bases from V and 5 bases from J, with 8 bases between. The CDR3 has 13 residues. Germline CDR1 MDHEN, CDR2 SYDVKM. In DNA, the CDR3 is TGTGCCAGCAGTTTTCGAATCGACAATGAGCAGTTCTTC. As protein: CASSFRIDNEQFF.

The genes are TRBV20-1 and TRBJ2-1; 7 bases map to TRBD2. The V gene end was trimmed by 6 bases and the J gene end by 7 bases; junction bases not matched to a gene: 18. The CDR3 spans 16 residues. In germline, CDR1 is DFQATT, CDR2 SNEGSKA (reference sequence). The CDR3 sequence is CSARSGEGPRRNEQFF. As DNA, the CDR3 is TGCAGTGCCCGGAGTGGGGAGGGCCCTCGTAGAAATGAGCAGTTCTTC.

V is TRBV5-1 and J is TRBJ2-1; TRBD1 matches 10 bases. The CDR3 runs to 14 residues. Germline V gene sequence: CDR1 SGHRS, CDR2 YFSETQ. The V segment lost 8 bases and the J segment 6 bases; nucleotides outside the gene matches: 8. The CDR3 bases are TGCGCCAGGAGCCGGGACAGGGGTGGCAATGAGCAGTTCTTC. This encodes CARSRDRGGNEQFF.

The gene calls are TRBV29-1 and TRBJ2-7; 9 bases are shared with TRBD1. This CDR3 has 13 amino acids. In germline, CDR1 is SQVTM, CDR2 ANQGSEA. V gave up 7 bases and J gave up 3 bases; unmatched junction bases: 7. The CDR3: CSAGDRAGYEQYF. DNA of the CDR3: TGCAGCGCGGGGGACAGGGCGGGCTACGAGCAGTACTTC.

The CDR3 protein is CSVEGGRIDEQFF. Here the CDR3 DNA reads TGCAGCGTCGAGGGCGGGAGGATCGATGAGCAGTTCTTC. V is TRBV29-1 and J is TRBJ2-1, with TRBD2 matching over 8 bases. Germline lookup yields CDR1 SQVTM and CDR2 ANQGSEA. With V trimmed by 6 bases and J by 8 bases, 9 bases remained unmatched. CDR3 length: 13 amino acids.

This chain links TRBV6-5 with TRBJ1-4, with D unresolved. V lost 2 bases to trimming and J lost 2 bases, with 21 bases between them. CDR1 and CDR2 from the germline V gene are MNHEY and SVGAGI. The CDR3 sequence is 19 residues long. The CDR3, as DNA: TGTGCCAGCAGTTACCTTTGGGAACCTGGCCGCGGGACTAATGAAAAACTGTTTTTT. Translating it yields CASSYLWEPGRGTNEKLFF.

This clonotype was seen a handful of times. The chain has TRBV11-2 and TRBJ1-4; TRBD1 agrees at 8 bases. After removal of 5 bases from V and 5 bases from J, the junction contained 7 bases not matched to a gene. Germline V gene data show CDR1 as SGHAT and CDR2 as FQNNGV. The CDR3 totals 15 residues. The CDR3 nucleotides read TGTGCCAGCAGCCCGACAGGGGAAATGAATGAAAAACTGTTTTTT. Its protein is CASSPTGEMNEKLFF.

The rearrangement uses TRBV7-3 and TRBJ2-7; D is perhaps TRBD2 (5 bases). The germline CDR1 and CDR2 sequences are SGHTA and FQGTGA. This CDR3 has 15 amino acids. The V end was cut by 5 bases, the J end by 5 bases, with 19 bases between. CDR3 region: CASSPGGGAMNEQYF. The CDR3 nucleotides are TGTGCCAGCAGCCCCGGTGGAGGCGCCATGAACGAGCAGTACTTC.

This clonotype was seen only a few times. CDR3 in DNA: TGTGCCAGCAGCCATCTCGAGACTGTCAATGAGCAGTTCTTC. Translation: CASSHLETVNEQFF. J is TRBJ2-1 and V is TRBV4-2; D unclear. Germline V gene lookup returns CDR1 LGHNA and CDR2 YNFKEQ. The V end lost 3 bases, the J end lost 6 bases, and 12 bases lay between the germline ends. The CDR3 is 14 residues long.

J is TRBJ1-2 and V is TRBV10-2; D possibly corresponds to TRBD1 (6 bases). Germline lookup yields CDR1 WSHSY and CDR2 SAAADI. Trimming stripped 6 bases from V and 3 bases from J, with 20 bases between. The length of the CDR3 is 16 residues. For the CDR3, the DNA is TGCGCCAGCAGCGGCTTTTGGGGGGCGGCCGACTATGGCTACACCTTC. Its protein product is CASSGFWGAADYGYTF.

This rearrangement joins TRBV9 to TRBJ1-1, with D hard to call. Germline lookup yields CDR1 SGDLS and CDR2 YYNGEE. The CDR3 is 13 amino acids. V lost 2 bases and J lost 0, with 5 bases in between. The CDR3, as DNA: TGTGCCAGCAGCGTCGAGGTGAACACTGAAGCTTTCTTT. Protein: CASSVEVNTEAFF.

This chain links TRBV6-5 with TRBJ2-7, with 7 bases matching TRBD2. Germline CDR1 is MNHEY and CDR2 is SVGAGI. The CDR3 extends over 15 amino acids. V was pared by 0 bases and J by 3 bases, with 5 bases of the junction left unmatched. CDR3 nucleotides: TGTGCCAGCAGTTACTCCCCAGCGGGAAGCTACGAGCAGTACTTC. Translating gives CASSYSPAGSYEQYF.

The CDR3 loop reads CASSISGSGSRNQPQHF. The CDR3 nucleotides read TGTGCCAGTAGTATAAGCGGGTCAGGGTCTCGCAATCAGCCCCAGCATTTT. The chain is built from TRBV19 and TRBJ1-5, with D possibly matching TRBD1 (5 bases). The germline V gene has CDR1 LNHDA and CDR2 SQIVND (reference sequence). V was pared by 2 bases and J by 2 bases, with 16 bases between. CDR3 length: 17 residues.

This clonotype was seen only once. The V gene is TRBV9, the J gene TRBJ1-1; the D is unclear. The germline V gene encodes CDR1 SGDLS and CDR2 YYNGEE. The CDR3 is 15 residues long. Trimming left V 7 bases short and J 0 bases short, with 16 bases between. DNA for the CDR3: TGTGCCAGCTCCCCCTCCATGGGGATGAACACTGAAGCTTTCTTT. It encodes CASSPSMGMNTEAFF.

This chain connects TRBV4-1 to TRBJ2-7; D perhaps matches TRBD1 (8 bases). The germline V and J ends were trimmed by 4 bases and 2 bases, with 15 bases remaining between them. Germline V gene lookup returns CDR1 MGHRA and CDR2 YSYEKL. This CDR3 comprises 15 residues. The CDR3 DNA reads TGCGCCAGCAGCCGCTATACAGGGGGGGCCTACGAGCAGTACTTC. Translation gives CASSRYTGGAYEQYF.

The chain uses TRBV27 and TRBJ1-6, with 9 bases fitting TRBD1. The germline V gene has CDR1 MNHEY and CDR2 SMNVEV (reference sequence). Unmatched junction bases numbered 6, after V lost 5 bases and J lost 7 bases. The CDR3 consists of 15 residues. The CDR3 DNA reads as TGTGCCAGCAGTCTCTCCGGGACAGGGAATTCACCCCTCCACTTT. This gives the protein CASSLSGTGNSPLHF.

The DNA for the CDR3 is TGTGCCAGCAGTGATATGGGAGTAGCGGGGAGAGAGACCCAGTACTTC. This encodes CASSDMGVAGRETQYF. V is TRBV2 and J is TRBJ2-5; 8 bases line up with TRBD2. V was pared by 3 bases and J by 4 bases, with 10 bases of the junction left unmatched. The CDR3 sequence is 16 residues long. Germline V gene data show CDR1 as SNHLY and CDR2 as FYNNEI.

This CDR3 is CASSEGQGDPNYGYTF. The CDR3 DNA is TGTGCCAGCAGCGAAGGACAGGGGGACCCTAACTATGGCTACACCTTC. The chain links TRBV14 to TRBJ1-2, with 10 positions matching TRBD1. This CDR3 is built from 16 residues. From germline, CDR1 is SGHDN and CDR2 FVKESK. V was clipped by 5 bases and J by 0 bases; unmatched bases: 6.

The table lists this clonotype with a count of one. J is TRBJ1-2 and V is TRBV28, with 7 bases identical to TRBD1. Germline values: CDR1 MDHEN, CDR2 SYDVKM. V lost 5 bases and J lost 5; bases outside the gene matches: 8. This CDR3 is built from 14 residues. The CDR3 coding sequence is TGTGCCAGCAGTACCCTGGGACAGACTTATGGCTACACCTTC. Residues: CASSTLGQTYGYTF.

The chain recombines TRBV4-1 with TRBJ2-7, with TRBD1 identical over 9 bases. The CDR3 is 15 residues long. J gave up 4 bases and V 0 bases, and 4 bases lay outside the gene matches. CDR1 is MGHRA and CDR2 is YSYEKL in the germline V gene. The CDR3 sequence is CASSQDGTGFYEQYF. CDR3 bases: TGCGCCAGCAGCCAAGATGGGACAGGGTTTTACGAGCAGTACTTC.

The rearrangement uses TRBV5-4 and TRBJ2-7; possible D gene TRBD1, 6 bases. The CDR3 has 14 amino acids. The germline V and J ends were trimmed by 4 bases and 3 bases, with 14 bases remaining between them. Germline V CDR1 and CDR2: SGHNT, YYREEE (reference sequence). CDR3 DNA: TGTGCCAGCAGCAATTACGGACAGATCTACGAGCAGTACTTC. Its translation: CASSNYGQIYEQYF.

The V and J genes are TRBV9 and TRBJ1-1; 7 bases agree with TRBD1. This CDR3 has 12 amino acids. Germline V lookup: CDR1 SGDLS, CDR2 YYNGEE. With 4 bases clipped from V and 7 bases from J, the junction kept 4 bases outside the gene matches. The CDR3 reads CASSSQGGEAFF. Written as DNA, the CDR3 is TGTGCCAGCAGCTCCCAGGGGGGTGAAGCTTTCTTT.